Listed here is a single TCR beta chain. The antigen is unknown. J gave up 6 bases and V 2 bases, and 14 bases lay outside the gene matches. Looked up from germline, CDR1 is SGDLS and CDR2 is YYNGEE. The CDR3 sequence is 17 residues long. Profiled with immunoSEQ multiplex PCR; TCRdb holds only in-frame clones, not every one. This sample has millions of clones, with around 95% found just once. The sample originates from a study of shared clonotypes between healthy human individuals. General study findings and limits: A handful of donors held around 5% of naive CD4 clonotypes in common.

The chain recombines TRBV9 with TRBJ2-1; 7 nucleotides align to TRBD2. The clonotype originates from a man younger than 35 in good health. The sequenced material came from naive CD4+ T cells sorted from blood. Subset noted: CD45RA+ positively selected. The CDR3 nucleotides are TGTGCCAGCAGCGTGGGCCCTATGGGGGGAGGGTTCAATGAGCAGTTCTTC. Amino acid sequence: CASSVGPMGGGFNEQFF. Variable domain in full (rest from reference TRBV9 and TRBJ2-1): DSGVTQTPKHLITATGQRVTLRCSPRSGDLSVYWYQQSLDQGLQFLIQYYNGEERAKGNILERFSAQQFPDLHSELNLSSLELGDSALYFCASSVGPMGGGFNEQFFGPGTRLTVL.